This is a list of T cell receptor beta chains from one sample in a study of T cell repertoires in cytomegalovirus infection. MiXCR, run by TCRdb on the reads, gives a single entry per CDR3 protein. Found here are hundreds of thousands of distinct CDR3 sequences, approximately 33% of them singletons; the top ten hold around an eighth. No cognate antigen is known for these TCRs. Sequenced here: cultured CD8+ T cells from PBMCs, sampled from culture after CMV antigen stimulation. Receptors originate from a human donor in good health (CMV status not recorded). Some clones in this sample may be carry-over from other donors' samples. The CDR3 runs from the conserved cysteine through the conserved F or W. The order of the fields is D gene, clone size, J gene, V gene, CDR3 DNA, CDR3 protein. A D gene is named only where the DNA matches it firmly. Expanded clones are given a class, and other clones once, few, many or no size at all.

- few TRBJ1-5 TRBV6-5 TGTGCCAGCAGTTACTCAATATCGGCAGGGGCCCAGCCCCAGCATTTT CASSYSISAGAQPQHF
- many TRBJ2-1 TRBV7-2 TGTGCCAGGGTAACTCACAATGAGCAGTTCTTC CARVTHNEQFF
TRBD1 - TRBJ1-1 TRBV7-9 TGTGCCAGCAGCTCATTGGGACAGGGGTTTGGGAACACTGAAGCTTTCTTT CASSSLGQGFGNTEAFF
TRBD1 - TRBJ1-2 TRBV25-1 TGTGCCAGCAGTGACGGACAGGCTCAGGGCTACACCTTC CASSDGQAQGYTF
- - TRBJ2-4 TRBV6-1 TGTGCCAGCAGTGCCCTAGGACTCAAACGCGAGCCAAACATTCAGTACTTC CASSALGLKREPNIQYF
TRBD1 few TRBJ1-5 TRBV7-9 TGTGCCAGCGCGGACAGGGGGCAAAATCAGCCCCAGCATTTT CASADRGQNQPQHF
- few TRBJ2-3 TRBV4-1 TGCGCCAGCAGCCGTTCAAATACGCAGTATTTT CASSRSNTQYF
TRBD1 - TRBJ2-1 TRBV7-2 TGTGCCAGCAGCCTGGACAGGGGGCGCGTGGGCCGGTACAATGAGCAGTTCTTC CASSLDRGRVGRYNEQFF
- many TRBJ1-2 TRBV6-5 TGTGCCAGCAGTTACAACCTTCGAGGGGGCTACACCTTC CASSYNLRGGYTF
- few TRBJ2-6 TRBV6-6 TGTGCCAGCAGGCTAACCCCCGTAGGCTCTGGGGCCAACGTCCTGACTTTC CASRLTPVGSGANVLTF
- many TRBJ2-7 TRBV7-6 TGTGCCAGCAGCTTAGCGGGGGGGCGAACCGGGGAAGACGTGAGTTTC CASSLAGGRTGEDVSF
- - TRBJ1-1 TRBV12-3/TRBV12-4 TGTGCCAGCAGTTCCTGGACCCGTAACACTGAAGCTTTCTTT CASSSWTRNTEAFF
- many TRBJ2-1 TRBV7-6 TGTGCCAGCAGCTTAGGGTGGGGGCACAATGAGCAGTTCTTC CASSLGWGHNEQFF
- many TRBJ2-2 TRBV6-6 TGTGCCAGCAGTTACCCGGACACCGGGGAGCTGTTTTTT CASSYPDTGELFF
- few TRBJ2-1 TRBV13 TGTGCCAGCAGCTTAGACAGCTCCAATGAGCAGTTCTTC CASSLDSSNEQFF
TRBD1 - TRBJ1-5 TRBV28 TGTGCCAGCAGTTTTGTCGGGTACAGGGGGGCGGCAGGCGATCAGCCCCAGCATTTT CASSFVGYRGAAGDQPQHF
- - TRBJ2-3 TRBV10-3 TGTGCCATCAGTGAGTCGATTCCGGGGGAGATCACAGGTACGCAGTATTTT CAISESIPGEITGTQYF
- few TRBJ2-7 TRBV5-8 TGTGCCAGCAGCTGGGACATGGCCTACGAGCAGTACTTC CASSWDMAYEQYF
- - TRBJ1-1 TRBV5-1 TGCGCCAGCAGCTTGTCTCAGCGGGACACTGAAGCTTTCTTT CASSLSQRDTEAFF
TRBD1 many TRBJ2-1 TRBV20-1 TGCAGTGCTAGAGATTCTCGGACAGGGCCCTACAATGAGCAGTTCTTC CSARDSRTGPYNEQFF
TRBD2 few TRBJ2-3 TRBV24-1 TGTGCCACCAGTGATTTGCCGGGACTAGATGTTGGAACAGATACGCAGTATTTT CATSDLPGLDVGTDTQYF
- - TRBJ2-1 TRBV6-1 TGTGCCAGCGCGGGTAATCAAGCCATCTCCTACAATGAGCAGTTCTTC CASAGNQAISYNEQFF